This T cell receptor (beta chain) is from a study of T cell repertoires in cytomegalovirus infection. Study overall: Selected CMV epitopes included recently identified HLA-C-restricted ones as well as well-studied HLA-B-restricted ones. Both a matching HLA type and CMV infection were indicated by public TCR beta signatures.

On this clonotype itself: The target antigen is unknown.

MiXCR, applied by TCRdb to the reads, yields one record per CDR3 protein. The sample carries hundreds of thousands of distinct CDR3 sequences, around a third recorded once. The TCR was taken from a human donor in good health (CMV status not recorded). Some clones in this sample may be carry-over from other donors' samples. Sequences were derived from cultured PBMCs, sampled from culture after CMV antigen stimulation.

CDR3: CASTLTVGEQYF. CDR3 nucleotide sequence: TGTGCCAGCACCCTTACTGTGGGAGAGCAGTACTTC. This rearrangement joins TRBV7-2 to TRBJ2-7; D unclear. The CDR3 consists of 12 residues. CDR1 and CDR2 (germline): SGHTA, FQGNSA. V was trimmed by 7 bases and J by 7 bases, leaving 14 bases between them.